This TCR beta chain was found in a study of response to subunit inactivated influenza vaccine. Germline V gives CDR1 SGHRS, CDR2 YFSETQ. Trimming removed 3 bases from V and 0 bases from J; junction bases left unmatched: 3. This CDR3 spans 14 amino acids. Notes on the study in general: That few new T cells are recruited by each seasonal influenza vaccination was the authors' suggestion.

TCRdb reprocessed the RT-PCR reads via MiXCR and lists one record per CDR3 protein. The sample holds about 240,000 distinct CDR3 sequences, 12% seen once. In its sample, this clonotype was seen a few times. Its cognate antigen is unknown. This sample comprised non-naive T cells sorted from PBMCs, obtained 14 to 15 days before vaccination. The sequence was obtained from a man aged 50 to 59 who received an inactivated influenza vaccine. The gene calls are TRBV5-1 and TRBJ2-7; TRBD1 aligns across 7 bases. CDR3 sequence: CASSWDSSSYEQYF. In DNA form, the CDR3 reads TGCGCCAGCAGCTGGGACAGCTCCTCCTACGAGCAGTACTTC.